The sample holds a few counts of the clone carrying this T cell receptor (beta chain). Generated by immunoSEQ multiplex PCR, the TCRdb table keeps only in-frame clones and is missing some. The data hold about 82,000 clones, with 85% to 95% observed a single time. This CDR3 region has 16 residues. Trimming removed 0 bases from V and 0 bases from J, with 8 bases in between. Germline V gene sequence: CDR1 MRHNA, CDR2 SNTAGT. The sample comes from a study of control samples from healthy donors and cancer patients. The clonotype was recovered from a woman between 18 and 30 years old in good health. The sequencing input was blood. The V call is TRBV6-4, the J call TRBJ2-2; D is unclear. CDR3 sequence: CASSDSGQTNTGELFF. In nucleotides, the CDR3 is TGTGCCAGCAGTGACTCTGGGCAAACGAACACCGGGGAGCTGTTTTTT.